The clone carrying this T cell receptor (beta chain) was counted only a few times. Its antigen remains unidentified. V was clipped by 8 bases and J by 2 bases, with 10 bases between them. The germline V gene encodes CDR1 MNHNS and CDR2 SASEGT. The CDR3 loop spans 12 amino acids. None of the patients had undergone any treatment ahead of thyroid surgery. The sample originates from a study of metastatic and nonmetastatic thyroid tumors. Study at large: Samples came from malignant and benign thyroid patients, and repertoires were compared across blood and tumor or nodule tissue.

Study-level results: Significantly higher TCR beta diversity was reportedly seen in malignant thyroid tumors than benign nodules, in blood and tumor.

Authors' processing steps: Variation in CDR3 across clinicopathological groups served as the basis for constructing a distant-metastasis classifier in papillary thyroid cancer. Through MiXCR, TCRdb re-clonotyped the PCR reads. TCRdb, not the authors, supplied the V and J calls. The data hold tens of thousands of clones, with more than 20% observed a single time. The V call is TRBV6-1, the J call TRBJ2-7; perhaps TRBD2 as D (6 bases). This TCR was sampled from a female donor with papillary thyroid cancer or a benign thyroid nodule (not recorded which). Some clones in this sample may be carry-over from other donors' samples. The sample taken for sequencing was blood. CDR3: CASAGTTYEQYF. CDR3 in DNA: TGTGCCAGCGCGGGAACCACCTACGAGCAGTACTTC.